This T cell receptor beta chain originates from a study of T cells in Graves' hyperthyroidism and ophthalmopathy. The ends were cut back, 3 bases at V and 4 bases at J, with 6 bases in the middle. The CDR3 contains 12 residues. The germline V gene encodes CDR1 LNHDA and CDR2 SQIVND (reference sequence). The CDR3 regions of TCR beta were amplified from RNA transcripts. The primer set for the first-round RT-PCR of the TCR CDR3 was HTBI. MiXCR was run by TCRdb on the multiplex PCR reads, yielding one entry per CDR3 protein. The data contain approximately 300,000 distinct CDR3 sequences, 16% of them singletons.

The clonotype comes from a man aged 25-40 years with Graves' hyperthyroidism. Sequencing was carried out using blood. V gene TRBV19 combines with J gene TRBJ1-2; D is ambiguous. CDR3 loop: CASSIRSYGYTF. Written as DNA, the CDR3 is TGTGCCAGTAGTATCCGGTCCTATGGCTACACCTTC.